Shown below are 6 T cell receptor beta chains from a single sample sequenced in a study of cytomegalovirus exposure and HLA in healthy donors. The PCR employed 60 Vbeta primers together with 13 Jbeta primers. Produced via immunoSEQ multiplex PCR; TCRdb's table is partial and in-frame only. This table holds tens of thousands of clones, around 90% found once. Material for sequencing was PBMCs. Every receptor here comes from a woman aged 35 to 49 in good health and CMV-seropositive.

V is TRBV2 and J is TRBJ1-6; tentative D call: TRBD1 (5 bases). V gave up 4 bases and J gave up 0 bases, with 13 bases separating them. Looked up from germline, CDR1 is SNHLY and CDR2 is FYNNEI. This CDR3 is 17 amino acids long. The CDR3 DNA reads as TGTGCCAGCAGTGTGGGACTCTCAAGCTCCTATAATTCACCCCTCCACTTT. Translation gives CASSVGLSSSYNSPLHF.

The gene calls are TRBV6-1 and TRBJ1-1, with 8 bases lining up with TRBD1. CDR3 length equals 13 residues. The germline gives CDR1 MNHNS, CDR2 SASEGT. With 4 bases clipped from V and 5 bases from J, the junction kept 3 bases outside the gene matches. In DNA form, the CDR3 reads TGTGCCAGCAGTGCACAGGGGGGAACTGAAGCTTTCTTT. It specifies CASSAQGGTEAFF.

The rearrangement links TRBV2 to TRBJ1-6; 7 bases align to TRBD1. V lost 4 bases and J lost 10; bases outside the gene matches: 7. The length of the CDR3 is 14 residues. Germline CDR1 reads SNHLY; CDR2 reads FYNNEI. The CDR3, as DNA: TGTGCCAGCAGTGGATACAGGGGAGGCTCACCCCTCCACTTT. Translated: CASSGYRGGSPLHF.

The chain employs TRBV5-1 and TRBJ2-1, with 10 bases aligning to TRBD1. In germline, CDR1 is SGHRS, CDR2 YFSETQ. V was pared by 0 bases and J by 7 bases, with 7 bases of the junction left unmatched. The CDR3 is made up of 16 amino acids. CDR3 sequence: CASSLVGQGRANEQFF. The CDR3 DNA reads as TGCGCCAGCAGCTTGGTGGGACAGGGGAGGGCGAATGAGCAGTTCTTC.

This clone showed up just a few times. The chain joins TRBV10-3 to TRBJ2-1, with unresolved D. Trimming removed 5 bases from V and 9 bases from J, with 11 bases in between. This CDR3 region has 12 residues. The V gene's germline CDR1 is ENHRY and CDR2 SYGVKD. This chain's CDR3 is CAISPHPPEQFF. CDR3 in DNA: TGTGCCATCAGTCCACACCCCCCTGAGCAGTTCTTC.

J is TRBJ2-5 and V is TRBV5-1; TRBD1 is a possible D gene (6 bases). Trimming took 6 bases from V and 2 from J, leaving 17 bases between them. The CDR3 loop spans 15 amino acids. The germline V gene encodes CDR1 SGHRS and CDR2 YFSETQ. The CDR3 here is CASKTGRDTQETQYF. CDR3 DNA: TGCGCCAGCAAGACGGGTCGGGACACACAAGAGACCCAGTACTTC. Complete variable domain (other parts from reference TRBV5-1 and TRBJ2-5): KAGVTQTPRYLIKTRGQQVTLSCSPISGHRSVSWYQQTPGQGLQFLFEYFSETQRNKGNFPGRFSGRQFSNSRSEMNVSTLELGDSALYLCASKTGRDTQETQYFGPGTRLLVL.